This is a list of T cell receptor beta chains from one sample in a study of CD8+ T cells in alopecia areata. Measured with immunoSEQ multiplex PCR; TCRdb has only the in-frame clones, and not every one. The repertoire has roughly 200,000 clones, about three fifths of them found once; the top ten carry around an eighth. This material consisted of CD8+ T cells sorted from blood, taken at week 24, from a patient treated with tofacitinib. These receptors all come from a human donor with alopecia areata. CDR3s leave out the opening cysteine and the closing phenylalanine or tryptophan. A D gene is named only where the DNA matches it firmly. Clone size is given for some rows only: seen once, a few or many times, or a class if the clone is expanded.

V gene	J gene	clone size	D gene	CDR3 protein
TRBV27	TRBJ2-2	NA	NA	ASSLFRGTGELF
TRBV9	TRBJ2-1	NA	NA	ASSVGGSWNEQF
TRBV27	TRBJ2-1	NA	TRBD2	ASSLSSASGGLGV
TRBV15	TRBJ2-6	NA	TRBD2	ATSRTAGGLSGANVLT
TRBV12-5	TRBJ2-7	NA	TRBD1	ASGLDRGYEQY
TRBV15	TRBJ2-2	NA	NA	ATSRDSPGGELF
TRBV7-9	TRBJ1-1	NA	NA	ASSLGTWVNTEAF
TRBV7-2	TRBJ2-7	NA	NA	ASSLAHRFSYEQY
TRBV27	TRBJ1-1	NA	NA	ASRPAGRDTEAF
TRBV9	TRBJ2-7	few	NA	ASRGESYEQY
TRBV15	TRBJ2-3	NA	NA	ATSKEDYYEVTDTQY
TRBV9	TRBJ1-2	NA	TRBD1	ASSVVLSGQEV
TRBV2	TRBJ2-5	few	TRBD2	ASPLTSGGQETQY
TRBV27	TRBJ2-1	once	NA	ATRPAVSYNEQF
TRBV9	TRBJ2-1	NA	NA	ASSVVLNEQF
TRBV11-2	TRBJ2-3	NA	TRBD1	ASSHGQGMGTDTQY
TRBV6-5	TRBJ2-7	NA	NA	ASSYDSYEQY
TRBV10-3	TRBJ1-2	NA	TRBD1	AISESTPGQDNYGYT
TRBV29-1	TRBJ2-2	NA	NA	SVGPGADGELF
TRBV7-9	TRBJ1-4	few	NA	ASSTGNEKLF
TRBV7-9	TRBJ2-1	NA	NA	ASSPGQTRTQQF
TRBV7-9	TRBJ2-5	few	NA	ASSFPSETQY
TRBV13	TRBJ1-1	NA	NA	ASSPGERRNTEAF
TRBV30	TRBJ1-2	NA	NA	AWTGRGYYGYT
TRBV25-1	TRBJ2-3	NA	TRBD2	ASSATSIADTQY
TRBV6-5	TRBJ2-7	NA	TRBD2	ARPLSREGHEQY
TRBV29-1	TRBJ1-2	NA	TRBD1	SSLRGHGYT
TRBV5-6	TRBJ1-5	NA	NA	ASSRGYQPQH
TRBV27	TRBJ2-5	NA	NA	ASSPGGGGYQETQY
TRBV27	TRBJ1-5	NA	TRBD1	ASSPWTGDNQPQH
TRBV29-1	TRBJ2-7	NA	NA	SVGPDRISYEQY
TRBV29-1	TRBJ2-1	NA	TRBD1	SVDGLEWGTGSNEQF
TRBV5-1	TRBJ2-3	NA	NA	ASSPLRKAYTDTQY
TRBV5-1	TRBJ2-7	NA	NA	ASSGDTYEQY
TRBV6-5	TRBJ1-4	few	NA	ASSPFGKLF
TRBV13	TRBJ2-2	NA	NA	ASSLPGANTGELF
TRBV5-6	TRBJ2-3	NA	NA	ASSLGGASTDTQY
TRBV5-4	TRBJ2-1	NA	NA	ASSLMGDGEQF
TRBV29-1	TRBJ1-1	NA	NA	SVVAGPSEAF
TRBV30	TRBJ2-1	many	NA	AWSVAPSTVGI
TRBV30	TRBJ2-1	NA	TRBD2	AWSETGTNYNEQF
TRBV9	TRBJ2-3	NA	NA	ASSVPTNIADTQY
TRBV4-2	TRBJ2-7	few	TRBD1	ASSQDPGQGPYEQY